The 24 T cell receptor beta chains listed next were all sequenced from one sample in a study of cytomegalovirus exposure and HLA in healthy donors. PCR used 60 Vbeta primers and 13 Jbeta primers. Only in-frame clones appear in the TCRdb table, and some are missing; sequencing was by immunoSEQ multiplex PCR. Of about 200,000 clones listed, roughly 70% were seen once; the top ten hold less than 3%. Sequenced input: PBMCs. These receptors originate from a man aged 40-50 years in good health and CMV-seropositive.

Comment on this clone: Other DNA sequences in the same sample also yield this CDR3. The chain employs TRBV19 and TRBJ1-5; 7 nucleotides agree with TRBD1. The CDR3 totals 14 residues. CDR1 LNHDA and CDR2 SQIVND come from the germline V gene (reference sequence). J lost 1 base, V lost 3 bases, and 0 bases had no gene match. CDR3 sequence reads: CASSMTGSNQPQHF. CDR3 nucleotides: TGTGCCAGTAGTATGACAGGGAGCAATCAGCCCCAGCATTTT.

In its sample, this clone was seen a few times. J is TRBJ2-7 and V is TRBV7-2; a possible D gene is TRBD1 (5 bases). Germline loops: CDR1 SGHTA, CDR2 FQGNSA. The CDR3 runs to 14 residues. Trimming took 5 bases from V and 5 from J, leaving 16 bases between them. The CDR3 coding sequence is TGTGCCAGCAGCCTCCGGTGGGCAGGGAACGAGCAGTACTTC. Translating it yields CASSLRWAGNEQYF.

The chain couples TRBV2 to TRBJ1-1; TRBD1 might be the D (6 bases). The germline V gene encodes CDR1 SNHLY and CDR2 FYNNEI. Trimming cost V 3 bases and J 0 bases, with 8 bases left between them. The CDR3 sequence is 14 residues long. CDR3 nucleotides: TGTGCCAGCAGTGAGGGGGGGCTGAACACTGAAGCTTTCTTT. Amino acids: CASSEGGLNTEAFF.

This clone was detected only once. The chain has TRBV21-1 and TRBJ1-5. TRBV21-1 is a documented pseudogene. The CDR3 has 18 amino acids. CDR3 in DNA: TGTGCCAGCAGCAAAAAAGGGAGACATGGTCTTAGCAATCAGCCCCAGCATTTT. This codes for CASSKKGRHGLSNQPQHF.

This chain links TRBV4-3 with TRBJ2-3; TRBD2 might be the D (5 bases). The CDR3 runs 15 residues. Germline V gene sequence: CDR1 LGHNA, CDR2 YSLEER. V shed 3 bases and J shed 0 bases, with 10 bases lying between them. DNA of the CDR3: TGCGCCAGCAGCCAGTTCCGGACTAGCACAGATACGCAGTATTTT. It codes for CASSQFRTSTDTQYF.

This chain uses TRBV5-6 with TRBJ2-3, with TRBD2 identical over 9 bases. V shed 5 bases and J 3 bases; nucleotides not matched to a gene: 7. The CDR3 is made up of 15 amino acids. The germline V gene encodes CDR1 SGHDT and CDR2 YYEEEE. CDR3 nucleotides: TGTGCCAGCAGAATCAGCGGGGGGCTAACAGATACGCAGTATTTT. It encodes CASRISGGLTDTQYF.

The gene calls are TRBV5-1 and TRBJ2-3; perhaps TRBD2 as D (5 bases). CDR3 length: 19 amino acids. The germline V and J ends were trimmed by 2 bases and 6 bases, with 28 bases remaining between them. Germline assignment: CDR1 SGHRS and CDR2 YFSETQ. The CDR3 DNA is TGCGCCAGCAGCTTCAGTTGGGGTAGCCGGGAACAAATCCGGGATACGCAGTATTTT. It is translated as CASSFSWGSREQIRDTQYF.

The chain carries TRBV6-6 and TRBJ2-5; the D is unclear. Per germline, CDR1 MNHNY and CDR2 SVGAGI (reference sequence). The CDR3 consists of 14 residues. V shed 4 bases and J shed 3 bases, with 12 bases lying between them. CDR3 sequence reads: CASSSVSLEETQYF. In DNA, the CDR3 is TGTGCCAGCAGTTCCGTCTCATTAGAAGAGACCCAGTACTTC.

This clone was counted between two and nine times. The V call is TRBV5-1, the J call TRBJ2-1, with 9 bases identical to TRBD1. Germline CDR1 and CDR2: SGHRS and YFSETQ. The junction had 3 bases not matched to a gene; V was cut back by 7 bases and J by 1 base. The CDR3 is made up of 14 amino acids. The CDR3 nucleotides read TGCGCCAGCGAGGGGACAGGGTCCTACAATGAGCAGTTCTTC. As protein: CASEGTGSYNEQFF.

The rearrangement joins TRBV19 to TRBJ2-7; the D is unclear. This CDR3 comprises 15 residues. V was shortened by 1 base and J by 2 bases, with 12 bases between the two germline ends. The V gene's germline CDR1 is LNHDA and CDR2 SQIVND (reference sequence). CDR3 coding DNA: TGTGCCAGTAGTATAGGACCGCCTCGGGCCTACGAGCAGTACTTC. Its protein is CASSIGPPRAYEQYF. Based on the CDR3 plus reference TRBV19 and TRBJ2-7, the full variable domain is DGGITQSPKYLFRKEGQNVTLSCEQNLNHDAMYWYRQDPGQGLRLIYYSQIVNDFQKGDIAEGYSVSREKKESFPLTVTSAQKNPTAFYLCASSIGPPRAYEQYFGPGTRLTVT.

V gene TRBV5-4 combines with J gene TRBJ2-2; D unclear. With 2 bases removed from V and 2 bases from J, the gap between germline ends came to 7 bases. CDR1 is SGHNT, CDR2 YYREEE, per germline (reference sequence). There are 14 residues in the CDR3. Here the CDR3 reads CASSFATNTGELFF. The CDR3 coding sequence is TGTGCCAGCAGCTTCGCCACAAACACCGGGGAGCTGTTTTTT. Together with reference TRBV5-4 and TRBJ2-2, the CDR3 gives the full variable domain: ETGVTQSPTHLIKTRGQQVTLRCSSQSGHNTVSWYQQALGQGPQFIFQYYREEENGRGNFPPRFSGLQFPNYSSELNVNALELDDSALYLCASSFATNTGELFFGEGSRLTVL.

The V call is TRBV5-1, the J call TRBJ1-1; 12 bases fit TRBD1. The CDR3 sequence is 18 residues long. The germline gives CDR1 SGHRS, CDR2 YFSETQ. The ends lost 4 bases at V and 5 bases at J; junction bases unmatched: 15. CDR3 amino acids: CASSVTSGQGALGTEAFF. CDR3 DNA: TGCGCCAGCAGCGTAACGTCGGGACAGGGGGCCTTGGGTACTGAAGCTTTCTTT.

The chain links TRBV7-2 to TRBJ2-3; D perhaps matches TRBD1 (6 bases). V lost 4 bases to trimming and J lost 0 bases, with 20 bases between them. Germline CDR1 and CDR2: SGHTA and FQGNSA. This CDR3 has 18 amino acids. The CDR3 sequence: CASSSNMWGPASTDTQYF. The CDR3 DNA sequence: TGTGCCAGCAGCTCCAACATGTGGGGGCCTGCTAGCACAGATACGCAGTATTTT.

The chain links TRBV19 to TRBJ1-6, with D tentatively TRBD1 (5 bases). CDR3 length equals 14 residues. Looked up from germline, CDR1 is LNHDA and CDR2 is SQIVND (reference sequence). Trimming removed 5 bases at V and 9 bases at J, with 14 bases between. The CDR3 DNA is TGTGCCAGTAGTCAGGGTTACATGGGTTCACCCCTCCACTTT. Protein product: CASSQGYMGSPLHF.

The V call is TRBV5-8, the J call TRBJ2-2; tentative D call: TRBD1 (6 bases). The germline V gene encodes CDR1 SGHTS and CDR2 YDEGEE. This CDR3 contains 15 residues. The V end was cut by 4 bases, the J end by 0 bases, with 10 bases between. CDR3 sequence: CASSVGQTNTGELFF. The CDR3, as DNA: TGTGCCAGCAGCGTAGGACAGACGAACACCGGGGAGCTGTTTTTT.

This clone was counted a few times. The chain links TRBV27 to TRBJ2-3, with D possibly TRBD1 on 5 matching bases. From germline, CDR1 is MNHEY and CDR2 SMNVEV (reference sequence). V lost 3 bases and J 4 bases, leaving 14 bases between the germline ends. The CDR3 totals 15 residues. This CDR3 reads CASSFERGAADTQYF. CDR3 bases: TGTGCCAGCAGTTTCGAAAGGGGCGCCGCAGATACGCAGTATTTT.

The rearrangement joins TRBV5-1 to TRBJ1-2; D is perhaps TRBD1 (6 bases). V shed 3 bases and J shed 4 bases, with 16 bases lying between them. The CDR3 length is 15 residues. The germline V gene encodes CDR1 SGHRS and CDR2 YFSETQ. The CDR3 nucleotides are TGCGCCAGCAGCTCCGCCGGGGGGGGCGGCTATGGCTACACCTTC. Translation: CASSSAGGGGYGYTF.

The chain has TRBV2 and TRBJ2-7; D perhaps matches TRBD2 (6 bases). Trimming removed 10 bases at V and 5 bases at J, with 15 bases between. Germline V gives CDR1 SNHLY, CDR2 FYNNEI. The CDR3 sequence is 12 residues long. Written as DNA, the CDR3 is TGTGCCACCGCGGGACGGACGGACGAGCAGTACTTC. Its translation is CATAGRTDEQYF.

The genes are TRBV28 and TRBJ2-2; D is perhaps TRBD1 (9 bases). V was clipped by 8 bases and J by 0 bases, with 19 bases between them. CDR1 is MDHEN, CDR2 SYDVKM, per germline. The length of the CDR3 is 17 residues. The CDR3 is CASRGGDRAANTGELFF. CDR3 in DNA: TGTGCCAGCCGGGGGGGGGACAGGGCCGCGAACACCGGGGAGCTGTTTTTT.

This clone has just a few counts. The V and J genes are TRBV11-2 and TRBJ2-7, with 8 bases that match TRBD1. This CDR3 region has 12 residues. CDR1 is SGHAT and CDR2 is FQNNGV in the germline V gene. Trimming at V came to 5 bases and at J to 6 bases, leaving 3 bases not matched to a gene. The CDR3 protein is CASSQTGAEQYF. The CDR3 DNA is TGTGCCAGCAGCCAGACAGGGGCCGAGCAGTACTTC.

Written as DNA, the CDR3 is TGTGCCAGCAGCGTTAGCGGGGCGAGGGGAGATACGCAGTATTTT. It specifies CASSVSGARGDTQYF. V is TRBV9 and J is TRBJ2-3; TRBD2 agrees at 8 bases. CDR3 length equals 15 residues. CDR1 SGDLS and CDR2 YYNGEE come from the germline V gene. With 2 bases clipped from V and 5 bases from J, the junction kept 7 bases outside the gene matches.

This clone occurred a few times. This rearrangement joins TRBV30 to TRBJ1-5; TRBD1 might be the D (6 bases). Trimming took off 1 base at V and 5 bases at J, with 15 bases between the two ends. Germline CDR1 GTSNPN, CDR2 SVGIG (reference sequence). This CDR3 is built from 15 residues. The CDR3 reads CAWSDCRGIHQPQHF. The CDR3 DNA reads as TGTGCCTGGAGTGATTGCAGGGGTATACATCAGCCCCAGCATTTT.

The rearrangement uses TRBV5-1 and TRBJ2-1; the D gene is possibly TRBD2 (5 bases). In germline, CDR1 is SGHRS, CDR2 YFSETQ. The CDR3 spans 15 residues. Trimming left V 1 base short and J 2 bases short, with 10 bases between. The CDR3 spells CASSLNGDPYNEQFF. CDR3 nucleotides: TGCGCCAGCAGCTTGAACGGGGATCCCTACAATGAGCAGTTCTTC.

This chain connects TRBV9 to TRBJ2-2; the D is unclear. Looked up from germline, CDR1 is SGDLS and CDR2 is YYNGEE. This CDR3 spans 15 amino acids. V shed 0 bases and J shed 4 bases, with 10 bases lying between them. The CDR3 protein is CASSVGYEFTGELFF. The CDR3 nucleotides are TGTGCCAGCAGCGTAGGATATGAGTTCACCGGGGAGCTGTTTTTT. Supplemented by reference TRBV9 and TRBJ2-2, the full variable domain reads DSGVTQTPKHLITATGQRVTLRCSPRSGDLSVYWYQQSLDQGLQFLIQYYNGEERAKGNILERFSAQQFPDLHSELNLSSLELGDSALYFCASSVGYEFTGELFFGEGSRLTVL.